This TCR beta chain originates from a study of beta chain features in type 1 diabetes. Isolated RNA was reverse transcribed in full, so expressed TCRB transcripts were sequenced. The method was immunoSEQ multiplex PCR; TCRdb's version includes in-frame clones alone and lacks a portion of them. Here the sample spans approximately 200,000 clones, around 9.6% being singletons. The CDR3 runs to 15 residues. V was trimmed by 4 bases and J by 0 bases, leaving 13 bases between them. Germline V lookup: CDR1 SGHNT, CDR2 YYREEE (reference sequence). Study observations and caveats: Type 1 diabetes patients showed fewer insertions and more deletions at VDJ junctions.

Only one heparinised blood draw was taken per donor, and its volume averaged about 116 mL. Sorting with CD45RO/CCR7/CD25/CD127/CD95/CD27 yielded naive, central memory, regulatory and stem-like memory CD4+ cells. This clone was found a few times. Its antigen is not known. The clonotype was recovered from a woman aged 18-29 years in good health. This rearrangement joins TRBV5-4 to TRBJ1-1; D is ambiguous. The sequencing sample was made of naive CD4+ T cells from blood. This CDR3 is CASSQGAGLNTEAFF. The CDR3 nucleotides read TGTGCCAGCAGCCAAGGCGCAGGCCTGAACACTGAAGCTTTCTTT. The full variable domain, rest sourced from reference TRBV5-4 and TRBJ1-1, is ETGVTQSPTHLIKTRGQQVTLRCSSQSGHNTVSWYQQALGQGPQFIFQYYREEENGRGNFPPRFSGLQFPNYSSELNVNALELDDSALYLCASSQGAGLNTEAFFGQGTRLTVV.